Presented here are 27 T cell receptor beta chains from one specimen sequenced in a study of CD8 T cells in ankylosing spondylitis. One entry per CDR3 protein results from TCRdb running MiXCR on the 5' RACE reads. Here the sample spans 450,000 to 550,000 distinct CDR3 sequences, about 5% being singletons. Findings of the study overall: A motif of roughly eight highly homologous TCR beta variants was seen as apparently characteristic of ankylosing spondylitis blood.

What these receptors recognize is not known. The sample was blood, either unsorted or a sorted T cell fraction (not recorded which). The receptors were gathered from a male donor with ankylosing spondylitis.

This clonotype came up a few times. This rearrangement joins TRBV9 to TRBJ1-5; D not resolved. Germline-derived CDR1 and CDR2 are SGDLS and YYNGEE. V shed 4 bases and J shed 6 bases, with 17 bases lying between them. The CDR3 has 15 amino acids. The CDR3 loop reads CASSPYAGGGQPQHF. The CDR3 coding sequence is TGTGCCAGCAGCCCTTACGCGGGTGGAGGTCAGCCCCAGCATTTT.

A few counts support this clonotype. V is TRBV20-1 and J is TRBJ1-4, with 11 bases fitting TRBD1. This CDR3 spans 14 amino acids. Germline V CDR1 and CDR2: DFQATT, SNEGSKA (reference sequence). V lost 5 bases to trimming and J lost 7 bases; unmatched junction nucleotides: 6. DNA for the CDR3: TGCAGTGCTTACTCCGGGACAGGGGGTGAAAAACTGTTTTTT. As protein: CSAYSGTGGEKLFF.

This clonotype was counted many times. V usage is TRBV12-3 or TRBV12-4 and J usage is TRBJ1-1, with 8 positions matching TRBD1. The CDR3 consists of 16 residues. The trim removed 4 bases at V and 5 bases at J, leaving 12 bases unmatched. The CDR3 bases are TGTGCCAGCAGTTCCGGACAGGGCTTTTCTAGAACTGAAGCTTTCTTT. Residues: CASSSGQGFSRTEAFF.

V usage is TRBV20-1 and J usage is TRBJ1-1; D is perhaps TRBD1 (6 bases). V lost 5 bases, J lost 11 bases, and 24 bases lay in between. Looked up from germline, CDR1 is DFQATT and CDR2 is SNEGSKA (reference sequence). This CDR3 is built from 14 residues. CDR3 DNA: TGCAGTGCTGGGGAGATCCTGACAGGAGCGGGGGCTTTCTTT. Translation gives CSAGEILTGAGAFF.

This clonotype was observed a few times. The gene calls are TRBV6-1 and TRBJ1-4; D unclear. V shed 5 bases and J shed 0 bases, with 10 bases lying between them. The germline V gene has CDR1 MNHNS and CDR2 SASEGT. There are 15 residues in the CDR3. CDR3 sequence (DNA): TGTGCCAGCAGTCTTCAAGAATCAACTAATGAAAAACTGTTTTTT. Its translation is CASSLQESTNEKLFF.

This chain uses TRBV7-9 with TRBJ2-7; a weak D match, TRBD2 (5 bases). Germline V lookup: CDR1 SEHNR, CDR2 FQNEAQ (reference sequence). There are 12 residues in the CDR3. The V end lost 5 bases, the J end lost 3 bases, and 8 bases lay between the germline ends. The CDR3 region has the DNA TGTGCCAGCAGCGCCGGGAACTACGAGCAGTACTTC. It codes for CASSAGNYEQYF.

This clonotype was detected ten times or more. J is TRBJ2-1 and V is TRBV3-1; D possibly matches TRBD1 or TRBD2 (5 bases each). V was clipped by 3 bases and J by 4 bases, with 10 bases between them. CDR1 is LGHDT, CDR2 YNNKEL, per germline (reference sequence). The CDR3 spans 14 residues. The CDR3 DNA follows: TGTGCCAGCAGCCATCGGGACGGATACAATGAGCAGTTCTTC. Its translation is CASSHRDGYNEQFF.

At least ten counts were recorded for this clonotype. The chain uses TRBV5-5 and TRBJ2-2, with D tentatively TRBD1 (6 bases). The V and J ends lost 5 bases and 1 base respectively, with 18 bases between them. In germline, CDR1 is SGHKS, CDR2 YYEKEE (reference sequence). This CDR3 comprises 17 residues. In DNA, the CDR3 is TGTGCCAGCAGGTGGTCCCCAGGGGTTCTGAACACCGGGGAGCTGTTTTTT. Translating gives CASRWSPGVLNTGELFF.

This clonotype was recorded at least ten times. The chain has TRBV28 and TRBJ2-7; no clear D gene. Per the germline V gene, CDR1 is MDHEN and CDR2 is SYDVKM. Deletions cut 10 bases from V and 0 bases from J, with 7 bases between. The CDR3 loop spans 11 amino acids. The CDR3 is CATYNSYEQYF. In DNA, the CDR3 is TGTGCCACCTACAACTCCTACGAGCAGTACTTC.

This clonotype was counted at least ten times. This rearrangement joins TRBV29-1 to TRBJ1-2; the D is unclear. Germline V lookup: CDR1 SQVTM, CDR2 ANQGSEA. The CDR3 is 11 residues long. The V and J ends lost 6 bases and 2 bases respectively, with 7 bases between them. CDR3 nucleotides: TGCAGCGTCAGCGTCAACTATGGCTACACCTTC. It yields the protein CSVSVNYGYTF.

This clonotype was observed many times. This sequence joins TRBV29-1 and TRBJ2-7; 9 nucleotides align to TRBD1. CDR1 is SQVTM, CDR2 ANQGSEA, per germline. Losses at the gene ends were 4 bases for V and 0 bases for J; bases not matched to a gene: 4. This CDR3 region has 14 residues. The CDR3 bases are TGCAGCGTTGCAGGGACAGGGTCCTCCTACGAGCAGTACTTC. The encoded protein is CSVAGTGSSYEQYF.

This clonotype has a count of ten or more. The V gene is TRBV12-3 or TRBV12-4, the J gene TRBJ2-3; no clear D. The CDR3 has 15 amino acids. Between the trimmed V and J ends, which lost 0 bases and 6 bases, there was a span of 13 bases. The CDR3 protein is CASSLAYRLGDTQYF. The CDR3 bases are TGTGCCAGCAGTTTAGCGTACCGGTTGGGCGATACGCAGTATTTT.

This clonotype was picked up many times. This chain uses TRBV6-2 or TRBV6-3 with TRBJ2-7; 7 bases map to TRBD1. Germline assignment: CDR1 MNHEY and CDR2 SVGEGT. The CDR3 consists of 15 residues. Germline trimming cut 0 bases from V and 4 bases from J; bases unmatched to any gene: 6. The CDR3 sequence: CASSYSSGQVYEQYF. The CDR3 DNA follows: TGTGCCAGCAGTTACTCCTCCGGACAGGTGTACGAGCAGTACTTC.

This clonotype showed up just a few times. The chain uses TRBV6-1 and TRBJ1-5; the D is unclear. The CDR3 is 13 residues long. Germline-derived CDR1 and CDR2 are MNHNS and SASEGT. The V end was cut by 8 bases, the J end by 1 base, with 9 bases between. The CDR3 reads CASGRASNQPQHF. The CDR3 DNA reads TGTGCCAGCGGCAGAGCAAGCAATCAGCCCCAGCATTTT.

This chain uses TRBV28 with TRBJ2-3; D may be TRBD2 (5 bases). The CDR3 has 13 amino acids. V was cut by 8 bases and J by 0 bases, with 9 bases left in between. CDR1 is MDHEN and CDR2 is SYDVKM in the germline V gene. The CDR3 loop is CASGRPSTDTQYF. The CDR3 DNA reads TGTGCCAGCGGGAGACCTAGCACAGATACGCAGTATTTT.

This clonotype was observed at least ten times. V gene TRBV6-1 combines with J gene TRBJ2-7, with TRBD1 identical over 10 bases. Trimming cost V 7 bases and J 5 bases; bases outside gene matches: 8. The CDR3 loop spans 14 amino acids. Germline CDR1 is MNHNS and CDR2 is SASEGT. The CDR3 bases are TGTGCCAGCATTGTGAGACAGGGGGCCCACGAGCAGTACTTC. Translating it yields CASIVRQGAHEQYF.

In its sample, this clonotype was seen many times. In DNA, the CDR3 is TGCAGTGCTAGTACGGGGGTCAGCACAGATACGCAGTATTTT. As protein: CSASTGVSTDTQYF. The rearrangement links TRBV20-1 to TRBJ2-3, with a weak D call TRBD2 (6 bases). The ends were cut back, 3 bases at V and 0 bases at J, with 10 bases in the middle. This CDR3 comprises 14 residues. Germline V CDR1 and CDR2: DFQATT, SNEGSKA (reference sequence).

This chain uses TRBV5-4 with TRBJ2-7; 13 bases match TRBD2. Germline trimming cut 9 bases from V and 3 bases from J; bases unmatched to any gene: 9. The CDR3 length is 15 residues. In germline, CDR1 is SGHNT, CDR2 YYREEE (reference sequence). As DNA, the CDR3 is TGTGCCATGAGCCCTGGACTAGCGGGAGACTACGAGCAGTACTTC. Translation gives CAMSPGLAGDYEQYF.

This clonotype was counted at least ten times. The chain combines TRBV4-1 with TRBJ1-5; 7 bases agree with TRBD1. The V gene's germline CDR1 is MGHRA and CDR2 YSYEKL. J was trimmed by 7 bases and V by 0 bases; bases with no gene match: 6. This CDR3 contains 15 residues. The CDR3 DNA reads as TGCGCCAGCAGCCAAGAATCAGGGGGTAACCAGCCCCAGCATTTT. It codes for CASSQESGGNQPQHF.

This clonotype occurred many times. The rearrangement uses TRBV27 and TRBJ1-1; possible D gene TRBD1, 5 bases. Germline CDR1 reads MNHEY; CDR2 reads SMNVEV (reference sequence). This CDR3 region has 15 residues. V was trimmed by 0 bases and J by 4 bases, leaving 12 bases between them. DNA of the CDR3: TGTGCCAGCAGTTTATCGGCCGGGAGGGGCACTGAAGCTTTCTTT. Protein sequence: CASSLSAGRGTEAFF.

In this sample, this clonotype turned up many times. V usage is TRBV4-3 and J usage is TRBJ1-1; the D gene is possibly TRBD1 (6 bases). CDR3 length: 15 residues. V gave up 2 bases and J gave up 2 bases, with 12 bases separating them. Looked up from germline, CDR1 is LGHNA and CDR2 is YSLEER. The CDR3 nucleotides are TGCGCCAGCAGCCAAACGTGGACAGCCAACACTGAAGCTTTCTTT. Its protein product is CASSQTWTANTEAFF.

There are many counts of this clonotype. The V gene is TRBV15, the J gene TRBJ2-2, with TRBD1 matching over 8 bases. V was clipped by 5 bases and J by 5 bases; unmatched bases: 4. The CDR3 spans 14 residues. Germline V gene sequence: CDR1 LNHNV, CDR2 YYDKDF (reference sequence). The CDR3 DNA reads as TGTGCCACCAGCCCGCGACAGGGGACCGGGGAGCTGTTTTTT. It translates to CATSPRQGTGELFF.

This clonotype appeared many times. The chain combines TRBV6-6 with TRBJ1-1; D gene uncertain. Germline V gives CDR1 MNHNY, CDR2 SVGAGI (reference sequence). The CDR3 length is 12 residues. V was shortened by 0 bases and J by 4 bases, with 3 bases between the two germline ends. CDR3 sequence reads: CASSYSSTEAFF. CDR3 sequence (DNA): TGTGCCAGCAGTTACTCGAGCACTGAAGCTTTCTTT.

The CDR3 reads CASSLVEAPYGYTF. CDR3 DNA sequence: TGTGCCAGCAGCTTGGTAGAAGCTCCCTATGGCTACACCTTC. V and J are TRBV5-5 and TRBJ1-2; the D is unclear. The CDR3 covers 14 residues. Per the germline V gene, CDR1 is SGHKS and CDR2 is YYEKEE (reference sequence). V was cut by 0 bases and J by 4 bases, with 10 bases left in between. Variable domain in full (rest from reference TRBV5-5 and TRBJ1-2): DAGVTQSPTHLIKTRGQQVTLRCSPISGHKSVSWYQQVLGQGPQFIFQYYEKEERGRGNFPDRFSARQFPNYSSELNVNALLLGDSALYLCASSLVEAPYGYTFGSGTRLTVV.

This clonotype occurred many times. The V call is TRBV7-2, the J call TRBJ2-3, with D perhaps being TRBD1 or TRBD2 (5 bases each). V shed 3 bases and J shed 1 base, with 14 bases lying between them. In germline, CDR1 is SGHTA, CDR2 FQGNSA. The CDR3 length is 16 residues. CDR3: CASSFYLRGRTDTQYF. The CDR3 DNA sequence: TGTGCCAGCAGCTTTTATCTCCGGGGACGCACAGATACGCAGTATTTT.

This clonotype was counted between two and nine times. The chain carries TRBV5-1 and TRBJ2-1, with TRBD1 identical over 10 bases. The germline gives CDR1 SGHRS, CDR2 YFSETQ. The CDR3 spans 14 residues. V was clipped by 4 bases and J by 8 bases; unmatched bases: 6. CDR3 region: CASSVGTGEDEQFF. For the CDR3, the DNA is TGCGCCAGCAGCGTCGGGACAGGGGAGGATGAGCAGTTCTTC. The full variable domain, rest sourced from reference TRBV5-1 and TRBJ2-1, is KAGVTQTPRYLIKTRGQQVTLSCSPISGHRSVSWYQQTPGQGLQFLFEYFSETQRNKGNFPGRFSGRQFSNSRSEMNVSTLELGDSALYLCASSVGTGEDEQFFGPGTRLTVL.

The sample holds many counts of this clonotype. The chain uses TRBV5-1 and TRBJ2-1; 8 bases match TRBD2. The germline CDR1 and CDR2 sequences are SGHRS and YFSETQ. The CDR3 is 13 amino acids. V lost 4 bases, J lost 15 bases, and 12 bases stayed unmatched. The CDR3 DNA follows: TGCGCCAGCAGCCTCCCGGGAGGGGGGGTATGGTTCTTC. Translation: CASSLPGGGVWFF.